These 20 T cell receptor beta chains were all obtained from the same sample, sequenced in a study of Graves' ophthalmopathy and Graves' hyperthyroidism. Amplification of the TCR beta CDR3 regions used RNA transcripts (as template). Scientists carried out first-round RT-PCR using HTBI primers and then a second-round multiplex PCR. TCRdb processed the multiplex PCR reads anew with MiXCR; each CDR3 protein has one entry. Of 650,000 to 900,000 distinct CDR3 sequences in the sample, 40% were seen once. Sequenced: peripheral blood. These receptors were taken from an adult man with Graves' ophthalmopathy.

Written as DNA, the CDR3 is TGTGCCAGCAGTCCCGGACTAGCGGACGACAATGAGCAGTTCTTC. Its protein product is CASSPGLADDNEQFF. The chain couples TRBV25-1 to TRBJ2-1, with TRBD2 identical over 10 bases. Per the germline V gene, CDR1 is MGHDK and CDR2 is SYGVNS. J gave up 5 bases and V 5 bases, and 6 bases lay outside the gene matches. CDR3 length: 15 amino acids.

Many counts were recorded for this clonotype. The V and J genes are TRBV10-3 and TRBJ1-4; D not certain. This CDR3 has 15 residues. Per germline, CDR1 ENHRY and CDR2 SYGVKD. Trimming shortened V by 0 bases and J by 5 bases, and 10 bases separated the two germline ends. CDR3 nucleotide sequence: TGTGCCATCAGTGAGTCTGGACGGAAGAATGAAAAACTGTTTTTT. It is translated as CAISESGRKNEKLFF.

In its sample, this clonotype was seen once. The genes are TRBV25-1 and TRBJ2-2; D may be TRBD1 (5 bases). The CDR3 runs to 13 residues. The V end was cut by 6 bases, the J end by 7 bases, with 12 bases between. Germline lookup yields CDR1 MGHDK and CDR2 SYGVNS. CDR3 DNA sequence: TGTGCCAGCAGGACAGTCCCGGGCGGGGAGCTGTTTTTT. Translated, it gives CASRTVPGGELFF. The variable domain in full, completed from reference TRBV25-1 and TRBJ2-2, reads EADIYQTPRYLVIGTGKKITLECSQTMGHDKMYWYQQDPGMELHLIHYSYGVNSTEKGDLSSESTVSRIRTEHFPLTLESARPSHTSQYLCASRTVPGGELFFGEGSRLTVL.

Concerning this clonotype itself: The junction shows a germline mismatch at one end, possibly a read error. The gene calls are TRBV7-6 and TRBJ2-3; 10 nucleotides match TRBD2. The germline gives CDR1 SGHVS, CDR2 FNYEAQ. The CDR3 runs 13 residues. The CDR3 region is CASSPSGRDKQYF. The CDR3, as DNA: TGTGCCAGCAGCCCTAGCGGGAGAGATAAGCAGTATTTT.

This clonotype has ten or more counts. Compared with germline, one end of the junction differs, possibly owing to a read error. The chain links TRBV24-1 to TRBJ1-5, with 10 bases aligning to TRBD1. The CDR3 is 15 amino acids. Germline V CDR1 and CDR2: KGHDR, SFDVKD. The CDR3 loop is CASSAGTGVNQPQHF. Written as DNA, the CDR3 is TGTGCCAGCAGTGCCGGGACAGGGGTTAATCAGCCCCAGCATTTT.

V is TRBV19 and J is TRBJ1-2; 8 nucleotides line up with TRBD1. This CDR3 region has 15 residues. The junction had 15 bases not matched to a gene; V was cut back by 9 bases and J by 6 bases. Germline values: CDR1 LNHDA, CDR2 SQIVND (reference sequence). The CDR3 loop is CASSSDRGGLDGYTF. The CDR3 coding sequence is TGTGCCAGCAGTTCCGACAGGGGCGGATTAGATGGCTACACCTTC.

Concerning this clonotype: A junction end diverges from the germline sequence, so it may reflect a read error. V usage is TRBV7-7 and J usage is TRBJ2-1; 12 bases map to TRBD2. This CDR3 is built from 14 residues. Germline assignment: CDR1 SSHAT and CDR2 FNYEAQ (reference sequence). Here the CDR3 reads CASSLAGGLDEQFF. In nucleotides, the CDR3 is TGTGCCAGCAGCCTAGCGGGAGGGCTTGATGAGCAGTTCTTC.

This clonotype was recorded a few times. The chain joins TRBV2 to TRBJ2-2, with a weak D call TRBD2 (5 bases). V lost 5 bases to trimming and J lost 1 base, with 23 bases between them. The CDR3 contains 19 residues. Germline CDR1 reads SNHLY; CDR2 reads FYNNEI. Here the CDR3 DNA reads TGTGCCAGCAGTCCCACCCTCCGCCCCACGCGGGTGAACACCGGGGAGCTGTTTTTT. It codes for CASSPTLRPTRVNTGELFF.

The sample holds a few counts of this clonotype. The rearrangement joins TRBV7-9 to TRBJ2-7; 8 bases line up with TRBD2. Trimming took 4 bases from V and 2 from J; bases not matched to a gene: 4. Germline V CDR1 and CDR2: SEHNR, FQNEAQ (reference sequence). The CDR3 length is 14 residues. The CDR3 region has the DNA TGTGCCAGCAGCTCACCACTAGCGGCCTACGAGCAGTACTTC. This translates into CASSSPLAAYEQYF.

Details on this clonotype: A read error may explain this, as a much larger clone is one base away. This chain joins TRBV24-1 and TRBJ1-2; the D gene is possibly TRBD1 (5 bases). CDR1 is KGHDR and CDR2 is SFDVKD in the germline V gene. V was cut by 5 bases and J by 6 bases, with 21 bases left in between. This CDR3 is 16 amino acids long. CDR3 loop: CATSGHDSFSLHGYTF. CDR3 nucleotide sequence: TGTGCCACCAGTGGGCATGACAGTTTTTCGTTACATGGCTACACCTTC.

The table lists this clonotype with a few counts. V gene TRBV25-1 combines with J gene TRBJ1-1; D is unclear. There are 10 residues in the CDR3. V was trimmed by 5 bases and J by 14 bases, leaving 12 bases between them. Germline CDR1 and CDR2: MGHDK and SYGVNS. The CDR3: CASSTRNTFF. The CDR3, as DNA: TGTGCCAGCAGTACACGTAATACCTTCTTT. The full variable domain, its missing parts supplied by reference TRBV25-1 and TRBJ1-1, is EADIYQTPRYLVIGTGKKITLECSQTMGHDKMYWYQQDPGMELHLIHYSYGVNSTEKGDLSSESTVSRIRTEHFPLTLESARPSHTSQYLCASSTRNTFFGQGTRLTVV.

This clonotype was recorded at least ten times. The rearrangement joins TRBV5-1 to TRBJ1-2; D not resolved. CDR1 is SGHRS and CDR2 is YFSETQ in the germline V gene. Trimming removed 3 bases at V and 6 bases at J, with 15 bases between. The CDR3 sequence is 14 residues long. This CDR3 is CASSYDGNPDGYTF. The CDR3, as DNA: TGCGCCAGCAGCTACGACGGAAACCCAGATGGCTACACCTTC.

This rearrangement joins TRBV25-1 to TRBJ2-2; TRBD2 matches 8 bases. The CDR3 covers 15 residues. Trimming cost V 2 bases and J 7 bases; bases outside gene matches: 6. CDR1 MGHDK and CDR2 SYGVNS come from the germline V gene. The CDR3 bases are TGTGCCAGCAGTGAAAAGCGGGGGCCCGGCGGGGAGCTGTTTTTT. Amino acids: CASSEKRGPGGELFF.

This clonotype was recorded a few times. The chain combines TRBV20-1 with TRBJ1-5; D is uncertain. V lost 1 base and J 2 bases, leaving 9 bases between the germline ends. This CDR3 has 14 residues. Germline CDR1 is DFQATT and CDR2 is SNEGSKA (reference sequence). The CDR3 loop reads CSARVRLGNQPQHF. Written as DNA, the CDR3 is TGCAGTGCTAGAGTACGTTTAGGCAATCAGCCCCAGCATTTT.

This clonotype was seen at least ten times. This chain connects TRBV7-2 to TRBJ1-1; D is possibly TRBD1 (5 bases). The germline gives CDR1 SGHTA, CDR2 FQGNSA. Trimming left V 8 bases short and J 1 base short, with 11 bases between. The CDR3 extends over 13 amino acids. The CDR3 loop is CASVREGNTEAFF. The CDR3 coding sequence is TGTGCCAGCGTCAGGGAGGGGAACACTGAAGCTTTCTTT.

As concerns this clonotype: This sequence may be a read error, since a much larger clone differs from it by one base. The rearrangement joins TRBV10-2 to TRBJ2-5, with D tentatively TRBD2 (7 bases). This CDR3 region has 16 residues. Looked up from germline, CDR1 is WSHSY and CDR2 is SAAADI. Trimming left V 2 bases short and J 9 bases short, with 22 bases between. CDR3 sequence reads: CASSEPGCGGQTAQYF. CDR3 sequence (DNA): TGCGCCAGCAGTGAGCCTGGATGCGGGGGCCAGACGGCCCAGTACTTC.

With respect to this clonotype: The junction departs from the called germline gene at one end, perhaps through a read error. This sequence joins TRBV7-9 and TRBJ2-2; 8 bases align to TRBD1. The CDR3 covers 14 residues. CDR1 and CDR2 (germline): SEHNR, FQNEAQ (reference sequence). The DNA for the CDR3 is TGTACCAGCAGCTTTAACAGGGGGACCGGGGAGCTGTTTTTT. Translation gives CTSSFNRGTGELFF.

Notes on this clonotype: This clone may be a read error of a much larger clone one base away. DNA for the CDR3: TGTGCCAGCAACGTTGTCGCGGGGGAAGGTTTAGGTGGCTACACCTTC. Residues: CASNVVAGEGLGGYTF. This chain uses TRBV9 with TRBJ1-2, with D tentatively TRBD1 (5 bases). Germline loops: CDR1 SGDLS, CDR2 YYNGEE. Trimming removed 6 bases at V and 7 bases at J, with 25 bases between. The CDR3 consists of 16 residues. Combining the CDR3 with reference TRBV9 and TRBJ1-2 gives the whole variable domain DSGVTQTPKHLITATGQRVTLRCSPRSGDLSVYWYQQSLDQGLQFLIQYYNGEERAKGNILERFSAQQFPDLHSELNLSSLELGDSALYFCASNVVAGEGLGGYTFGSGTRLTVV.

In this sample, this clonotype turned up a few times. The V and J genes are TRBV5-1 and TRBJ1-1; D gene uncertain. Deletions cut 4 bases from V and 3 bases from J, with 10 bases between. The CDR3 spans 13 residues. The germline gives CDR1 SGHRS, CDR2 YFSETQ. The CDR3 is CASSGPADTEAFF. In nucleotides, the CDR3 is TGCGCCAGCAGCGGACCGGCGGACACTGAAGCTTTCTTT. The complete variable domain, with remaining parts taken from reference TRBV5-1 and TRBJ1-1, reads KAGVTQTPRYLIKTRGQQVTLSCSPISGHRSVSWYQQTPGQGLQFLFEYFSETQRNKGNFPGRFSGRQFSNSRSEMNVSTLELGDSALYLCASSGPADTEAFFGQGTRLTVV.

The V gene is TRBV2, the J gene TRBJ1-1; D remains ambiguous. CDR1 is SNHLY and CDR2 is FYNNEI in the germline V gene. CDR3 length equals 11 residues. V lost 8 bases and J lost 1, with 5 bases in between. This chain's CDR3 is CASGSNTEAFF. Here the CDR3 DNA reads TGTGCCAGCGGCTCGAACACTGAAGCTTTCTTT.